This T cell receptor (beta chain) was captured in a study of cytotoxic CD8 clonotypes in ibrutinib-treated CLL. Study background: After median about 5.5 years, around 15 stayed in remission, approximately twelve progressed; responses some 25 partial, 2 complete.

As regards this clone: Its antigen is not identified.

Produced via immunoSEQ multiplex PCR; TCRdb's table is partial and in-frame only. The sample lists around 200,000 clones; roughly three quarters were seen once. Study outcomes and limitations: Clonality correlated strongly with circulating CD8+ T cells and exceeded age-matched healthy donors at baseline.

Deletions cut 0 bases from V and 3 bases from J, with 12 bases between. CDR3 length equals 15 residues. Germline CDR1 reads SGDLS; CDR2 reads YYNGEE. This clonotype was obtained from a human donor with chronic lymphocytic leukemia. Sample: PBMCs, taken after 12 months of ibrutinib treatment. The chain uses TRBV9 and TRBJ2-5; D is possibly TRBD2 (6 bases). The CDR3 here is CASSVVAGRKETQYF. The CDR3 bases are TGTGCCAGCAGCGTAGTCGCGGGAAGAAAAGAGACCCAGTACTTC.